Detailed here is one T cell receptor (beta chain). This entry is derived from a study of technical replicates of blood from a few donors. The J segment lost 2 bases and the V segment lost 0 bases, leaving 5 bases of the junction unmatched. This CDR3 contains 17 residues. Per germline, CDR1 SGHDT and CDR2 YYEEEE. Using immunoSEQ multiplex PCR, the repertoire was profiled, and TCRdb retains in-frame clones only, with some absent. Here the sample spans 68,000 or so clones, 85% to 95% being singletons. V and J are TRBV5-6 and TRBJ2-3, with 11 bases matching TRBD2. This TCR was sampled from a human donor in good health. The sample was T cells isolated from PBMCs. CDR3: CASSLGLAGTFTDTQYF. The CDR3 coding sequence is TGTGCCAGCAGCTTGGGACTAGCGGGGACCTTCACAGATACGCAGTATTTT.